This T cell receptor beta chain was profiled in a study of shared clonotypes between healthy human individuals. Study details: Samples came from a couple of female and three male donors aged 18 to 49.

J lost 8 bases, V lost 4 bases, and 4 bases had no gene match. The CDR3 extends over 14 amino acids. From germline, CDR1 is SEHNR and CDR2 FQNEAQ (reference sequence). An even split of each subset's genomic DNA across several immunoSEQ plates was performed. Sequencing was performed with immunoSEQ multiplex PCR; in TCRdb, only in-frame clones are kept and a portion is missing. The repertoire consists of under 750,000 clones, with over 55% occurring once and the leading ten covering 1.8%. This TCR was recovered from a woman aged 25-40 years in good health. Material: memory CD4+ T cells sorted from blood. The subset here: CD45RA-negative fraction. The V gene is TRBV7-9, the J gene TRBJ1-6; 8 bases are a match to TRBD1. The CDR3: CASSSGGGYSPLHF. The DNA of the CDR3 is TGTGCCAGCAGCTCAGGGGGCGGGTATTCACCCCTCCACTTT.